These 3 T cell receptor beta chains originate from one sample sequenced in a study of T-cell reconstitution after alpha-beta-depleted transplantation in children. Preparation of the TCRbeta library was carried out with unique molecular identifiers. TCRdb re-derived calls from the PCR reads in MiXCR, one entry per CDR3 protein. The data hold hundreds of thousands of distinct CDR3 sequences, with 15% to 20% observed a single time. The sequencing used PBMCs, mostly from graft donor cells, collected 360 days after TCRalphabeta/CD19-depleted stem cell transplant. The receptors were sampled from a male patient younger than 18 who had a stem cell transplant for acute lymphoblastic leukemia, so the T cells may come from the graft donor.

This chain uses TRBV12-3 or TRBV12-4 with TRBJ2-1; the D call may be TRBD1 or TRBD2 (5 bases each). CDR3 length: 15 residues. V lost 6 bases to trimming and J lost 2 bases, with 14 bases between them. CDR3 region: CASRPPGLAYNEQFF. The CDR3, as DNA: TGTGCCAGCAGACCCCCGGGGCTCGCCTACAATGAGCAGTTCTTC.

This clonotype has only a few counts. The V gene is TRBV12-3 or TRBV12-4, the J gene TRBJ2-2, with 9 bases aligning to TRBD2. V shed 3 bases, J shed 6 bases, and the junction held 8 bases outside the gene matches. The CDR3 runs to 16 residues. DNA for the CDR3: TGTGCCAGCAGTTTGAACCGCGGGAGGGCCCCCGGGGAGCTGTTTTTT. Amino acids: CASSLNRGRAPGELFF.

This clonotype showed up just a few times. The chain is built from TRBV6-5 and TRBJ2-7; 7 bases fit TRBD2. The CDR3 has 16 residues. V trimming: 2 bases; J trimming: 5 bases; junction bases outside the gene matches: 12. Germline V gives CDR1 MNHEY, CDR2 SVGAGI. CDR3 protein: CASSYHGGGRENEQYF. The CDR3 DNA sequence: TGTGCCAGCAGTTACCACGGAGGCGGGAGAGAAAACGAGCAGTACTTC.